The 31 T cell receptor beta chains given below trace back to one sample, sequenced in a study of T cells after somatic rescue of genetic block. Repertoires were generated with immunoSEQ multiplex PCR, while TCRdb's copy carries only in-frame clones and drops some. Of about 70,000 clones listed, about 90% are singletons. Sequencing input: peripheral blood mononuclear cells (PBMCs). The receptors were gathered from a man aged 40-49 years.

The chain joins TRBV5-1 to TRBJ1-6; a weak D match, TRBD1 (6 bases). V lost 0 bases to trimming and J lost 8 bases, with 9 bases between them. The germline V gene has CDR1 SGHRS and CDR2 YFSETQ. This CDR3 has 14 residues. The CDR3 spells CASSLAGVDSPLHF. CDR3 coding DNA: TGCGCCAGCAGCTTGGCAGGGGTTGATTCACCCCTCCACTTT.

The chain employs TRBV7-7 and TRBJ2-5, with 7 bases identical to TRBD1. The CDR3 covers 15 residues. Trimming at V came to 5 bases and at J to 4 bases, leaving 10 bases not matched to a gene. The germline gives CDR1 SSHAT, CDR2 FNYEAQ (reference sequence). The CDR3 DNA is TGTGCCAGCAGCCAGACAGGGATTGGGCCAGAGACCCAGTACTTC. This codes for CASSQTGIGPETQYF.

J is TRBJ2-1 and V is TRBV19; the match to TRBD2 covers 13 bases. From germline, CDR1 is LNHDA and CDR2 SQIVND (reference sequence). Losses at the gene ends were 3 bases for V and 8 bases for J; bases not matched to a gene: 7. The CDR3 has 16 amino acids. This CDR3 reads CASSMQLAGGPDEQFF. In nucleotides, the CDR3 is TGTGCCAGTAGTATGCAACTAGCGGGAGGGCCGGATGAGCAGTTCTTC.

This clone was observed once. This chain joins TRBV19 and TRBJ1-1; TRBD1 is a possible D gene (5 bases). The CDR3 loop spans 13 amino acids. Germline loops: CDR1 LNHDA, CDR2 SQIVND (reference sequence). Trimming cost V 8 bases and J 4 bases, with 14 bases left between them. Here the CDR3 DNA reads TGTGCCAGTGGAACCGGAGGGGCCACTGAAGCTTTCTTT. It specifies CASGTGGATEAFF. The complete variable domain, with remaining parts taken from reference TRBV19 and TRBJ1-1, reads DGGITQSPKYLFRKEGQNVTLSCEQNLNHDAMYWYRQDPGQGLRLIYYSQIVNDFQKGDIAEGYSVSREKKESFPLTVTSAQKNPTAFYLCASGTGGATEAFFGQGTRLTVV.

The rearrangement links TRBV6-1 to TRBJ1-2; perhaps TRBD1 as D (5 bases). V was trimmed by 0 bases and J by 2 bases, leaving 10 bases between them. CDR3 length: 15 amino acids. Germline V gene lookup returns CDR1 MNHNS and CDR2 SASEGT. The CDR3 loop reads CASSEASGPNYGYTF. CDR3 coding DNA: TGTGCCAGCAGTGAAGCTTCGGGGCCAAACTATGGCTACACCTTC.

The rearrangement links TRBV10-2 to TRBJ2-5; the match to TRBD1 covers 10 bases. This CDR3 has 16 residues. Germline values: CDR1 WSHSY, CDR2 SAAADI. The junction had 8 bases not matched to a gene; V was cut back by 4 bases and J by 3 bases. CDR3 residues: CASSAQIGTGEETQYF. CDR3 nucleotide sequence: TGCGCCAGCAGTGCACAAATTGGGACAGGGGAAGAGACCCAGTACTTC.

This clone has only one observation. The genes are TRBV19 and TRBJ1-1, with D hard to call. Trimming removed 1 base from V and 2 bases from J, with 14 bases in between. The CDR3 contains 16 residues. Germline lookup yields CDR1 LNHDA and CDR2 SQIVND (reference sequence). The CDR3 spells CASSIGRTVPNTEAFF. Written as DNA, the CDR3 is TGTGCCAGTAGTATAGGTCGAACAGTACCCAACACTGAAGCTTTCTTT.

This clone is medium-sized in the sample. The chain links TRBV7-3 to TRBJ2-7, with 7 bases that match TRBD1. The trim removed 4 bases at V and 7 bases at J, leaving 19 bases unmatched. The CDR3 runs to 17 residues. The germline V gene encodes CDR1 SGHTA and CDR2 FQGTGA. The DNA of the CDR3 is TGTGCCAGCAGCTCCCATTTAAAGGGTGACAGGGTGGAAGAGCAGTACTTC. Amino acids: CASSSHLKGDRVEEQYF.

The CDR3 coding sequence is TGTGCTAGTGGTTTGGGTATAGCGGGAGTGGATGAGCAGTTCTTC. Translation: CASGLGIAGVDEQFF. J is TRBJ2-1 and V is TRBV12-5, with TRBD2 matching 9 bases. From germline, CDR1 is LGHNT and CDR2 FRNRAP. Unmatched junction bases numbered 6, after V lost 1 base and J lost 8 bases. The CDR3 has 15 amino acids.

This chain links TRBV6-6 with TRBJ1-1; 9 bases line up with TRBD1. The CDR3 covers 14 residues. In germline, CDR1 is MNHNY, CDR2 SVGAGI (reference sequence). With V trimmed by 5 bases and J by 1 base, 2 bases remained unmatched. CDR3 region: CASSRQGGNTEAFF. DNA for the CDR3: TGTGCCAGCAGTCGACAGGGGGGGAACACTGAAGCTTTCTTT.

The chain employs TRBV30 and TRBJ1-4; 12 bases are a match to TRBD1. The V gene end was trimmed by 2 bases and the J gene end by 11 bases; junction bases not matched to a gene: 18. Germline CDR1 is GTSNPN and CDR2 is SVGIG (reference sequence). The CDR3 totals 18 residues. The CDR3 region is CAWSPYSPYGTGGEKLFF. The CDR3 DNA is TGTGCCTGGAGTCCCTACTCACCCTACGGGACAGGGGGCGAGAAACTGTTTTTT.

This chain uses TRBV7-8 with TRBJ2-1; TRBD1 agrees at 12 bases. The germline V gene has CDR1 SGHVS and CDR2 FQNEAQ. V lost 0 bases, J lost 12 bases, and 9 bases stayed unmatched. This CDR3 comprises 16 residues. In DNA, the CDR3 is TGTGCCAGCAGCTTAGCGCCCCAGGGACAGGGGGCATCGCAGTTCTTC. Its protein product is CASSLAPQGQGASQFF.

This rearrangement joins TRBV19 to TRBJ2-7, with TRBD1 matching 8 bases. Germline assignment: CDR1 LNHDA and CDR2 SQIVND (reference sequence). The V segment lost 3 bases and the J segment 6 bases; nucleotides outside the gene matches: 4. This CDR3 is built from 13 residues. Here the CDR3 reads CASSIGQGVEQYF. The CDR3 DNA reads TGTGCCAGTAGTATTGGACAGGGTGTCGAGCAGTACTTC.

Here the CDR3 DNA reads TGTGCCAGTAGTCGAATCTGGACTAGCGGGAGTACCGGGGAGCTGTTTTTT. The encoded protein is CASSRIWTSGSTGELFF. The genes are TRBV19 and TRBJ2-2; TRBD2 agrees at 13 bases. Germline values: CDR1 LNHDA, CDR2 SQIVND (reference sequence). The CDR3 consists of 17 residues. The V gene end was trimmed by 5 bases and the J gene end by 5 bases; junction bases not matched to a gene: 8. The whole variable domain, remainder taken from reference TRBV19 and TRBJ2-2, is DGGITQSPKYLFRKEGQNVTLSCEQNLNHDAMYWYRQDPGQGLRLIYYSQIVNDFQKGDIAEGYSVSREKKESFPLTVTSAQKNPTAFYLCASSRIWTSGSTGELFFGEGSRLTVL.

CDR3 bases: TGTGCCAGTAGTATCCGGGACAGGGACGAAGCTTTCTTT. It translates to CASSIRDRDEAFF. V gene TRBV19 combines with J gene TRBJ1-1; TRBD1 aligns across 9 bases. Germline V gene lookup returns CDR1 LNHDA and CDR2 SQIVND (reference sequence). J lost 8 bases, V lost 3 bases, and 4 bases had no gene match. The CDR3 loop spans 13 amino acids.

The rearrangement joins TRBV29-1 to TRBJ1-4, with a tentative D call TRBD1 (5 bases). Between the trimmed V and J ends, which lost 6 bases and 8 bases, there was a span of 16 bases. The CDR3 runs 13 residues. Germline loops: CDR1 SQVTM, CDR2 ANQGSEA. The CDR3 region is CSVAPLQEEKLFF. CDR3 in DNA: TGCAGCGTCGCCCCCCTACAGGAAGAAAAACTGTTTTTT.

The chain uses TRBV5-8 and TRBJ2-5; 7 nucleotides match TRBD2. The CDR3 extends over 14 amino acids. Trimming cost V 4 bases and J 3 bases; bases outside gene matches: 6. Germline V gene lookup returns CDR1 SGHTS and CDR2 YDEGEE. Here the CDR3 reads CASSQAGTKETQYF. The CDR3 DNA reads as TGTGCCAGCAGCCAAGCCGGGACTAAAGAGACCCAGTACTTC.

The CDR3 reads CASTLGGGRNTEAFF. The DNA for the CDR3 is TGTGCCAGCACCTTAGGGGGCGGCCGGAACACTGAAGCTTTCTTT. The rearrangement links TRBV2 to TRBJ1-1, with 7 positions matching TRBD1. The trim removed 7 bases at V and 1 base at J, leaving 9 bases unmatched. The CDR3 loop spans 15 amino acids. CDR1 is SNHLY, CDR2 FYNNEI, per germline.

The chain is built from TRBV28 and TRBJ2-7; no reliable D call. This CDR3 is built from 16 residues. Deletions cut 2 bases from V and 0 bases from J, with 14 bases between. CDR1 MDHEN and CDR2 SYDVKM come from the germline V gene. CDR3 bases: TGTGCCAGCAGTTTAACCCCGGACGCCAGCTCCTACGAGCAGTACTTC. This gives the protein CASSLTPDASSYEQYF.

The chain joins TRBV7-6 to TRBJ2-7; 10 bases map to TRBD2. Germline trimming cut 5 bases from V and 4 bases from J; bases unmatched to any gene: 11. CDR1 is SGHVS, CDR2 FNYEAQ, per germline. CDR3 length: 16 residues. The CDR3 protein is CASSPDLAGGEYEQYF. CDR3 DNA: TGTGCCAGCAGCCCAGACTTAGCGGGGGGAGAATACGAGCAGTACTTC.

The V call is TRBV4-1, the J call TRBJ2-2, with 12 positions matching TRBD2. CDR1 and CDR2 (germline): MGHRA, YSYEKL. V shed 3 bases and J 5 bases; nucleotides not matched to a gene: 10. This CDR3 has 18 residues. CDR3 coding DNA: TGCGCCAGCAGCCACCCCAGCAGGGGACTAGCGGGTACCGGGGAGCTGTTTTTT. Protein: CASSHPSRGLAGTGELFF.

J is TRBJ2-5 and V is TRBV30; TRBD2 matches 10 bases. CDR1 is GTSNPN and CDR2 is SVGIG in the germline V gene (reference sequence). Trimming took 3 bases from V and 5 from J; bases not matched to a gene: 6. The CDR3 runs 14 residues. CDR3 protein: CAWSTSGGGETQYF. The DNA for the CDR3 is TGTGCCTGGAGCACCAGCGGGGGGGGCGAGACCCAGTACTTC.

This chain joins TRBV6-5 and TRBJ2-5; a weak D match, TRBD1 (5 bases). The germline V gene encodes CDR1 MNHEY and CDR2 SVGAGI. CDR3 length: 13 residues. The V end lost 6 bases, the J end lost 5 bases, and 13 bases lay between the germline ends. In DNA form, the CDR3 reads TGTGCCAGCAGCCTGGGCAGGGCTGAGACCCAGTACTTC. Its translation: CASSLGRAETQYF.

The chain has TRBV7-9 and TRBJ2-1; 9 bases fit TRBD1. CDR1 is SEHNR and CDR2 is FQNEAQ in the germline V gene (reference sequence). The length of the CDR3 is 16 residues. Trimming cost V 4 bases and J 2 bases; bases outside gene matches: 6. Here the CDR3 DNA reads TGTGCCAGCAGCTCCTGGGACAGGGAGACCTACAATGAGCAGTTCTTC. Encoded protein: CASSSWDRETYNEQFF. Variable domain in full (rest from reference TRBV7-9 and TRBJ2-1): DTGVSQNPRHKITKRGQNVTFRCDPISEHNRLYWYRQTLGQGPEFLTYFQNEAQLEKSRLLSDRFSAERPKGSFSTLEIQRTEQGDSAMYLCASSSWDRETYNEQFFGPGTRLTVL.

The genes are TRBV11-1 and TRBJ2-5; D not certain. The CDR3 totals 13 residues. V was clipped by 3 bases and J by 0 bases, with 5 bases between them. Germline V lookup: CDR1 SGHAT, CDR2 FQDESV (reference sequence). The CDR3 DNA sequence: TGTGCCAGCAGCTTCGGGTACCAAGAGACCCAGTACTTC. It encodes CASSFGYQETQYF.

The chain uses TRBV4-1 and TRBJ1-2, with 7 bases that match TRBD1. The CDR3 runs to 15 residues. Germline trimming cut 0 bases from V and 3 bases from J; bases unmatched to any gene: 4. Germline CDR1 MGHRA, CDR2 YSYEKL. In nucleotides, the CDR3 is TGCGCCAGCAGCCAAGACGACAGGGATTACTATGGCTACACCTTC. It translates to CASSQDDRDYYGYTF.

This sequence joins TRBV7-6 and TRBJ1-5; TRBD1 agrees at 7 bases. This CDR3 is 14 amino acids long. The junction had 10 bases not matched to a gene; V was cut back by 5 bases and J by 9 bases. Germline V gene lookup returns CDR1 SGHVS and CDR2 FNYEAQ. CDR3 sequence reads: CASSTGQPGGPQHF. DNA for the CDR3: TGTGCCAGCAGCACGGGACAGCCAGGTGGGCCCCAGCATTTT.

The chain couples TRBV2 to TRBJ2-1; 8 nucleotides align to TRBD1. The CDR3 consists of 14 residues. Germline-derived CDR1 and CDR2 are SNHLY and FYNNEI. The ends lost 6 bases at V and 5 bases at J; junction bases unmatched: 6. For the CDR3, the DNA is TGTGCCAGCAGGGACAGGGTGTGGGACAATGAGCAGTTCTTC. Protein: CASRDRVWDNEQFF.

This sequence joins TRBV19 and TRBJ1-1, with D unresolved. The V end was cut by 7 bases, the J end by 9 bases, with 21 bases between. The germline CDR1 and CDR2 sequences are LNHDA and SQIVND (reference sequence). The CDR3 has 14 amino acids. This CDR3 reads CASIPGSSSRKAFF. Written as DNA, the CDR3 is TGTGCCAGTATCCCAGGTAGCAGTTCTCGGAAAGCTTTCTTT. The whole variable domain, remainder taken from reference TRBV19 and TRBJ1-1, is DGGITQSPKYLFRKEGQNVTLSCEQNLNHDAMYWYRQDPGQGLRLIYYSQIVNDFQKGDIAEGYSVSREKKESFPLTVTSAQKNPTAFYLCASIPGSSSRKAFFGQGTRLTVV.

The table lists this clone with a count of one. The chain uses TRBV7-2 and TRBJ2-7; 12 bases are a match to TRBD2. The V and J ends lost 6 bases and 3 bases, in that order; junction bases with no gene match: 6. The germline V gene encodes CDR1 SGHTA and CDR2 FQGNSA. The CDR3 is made up of 15 amino acids. The CDR3 loop reads CASRASGRVGYEQYF. CDR3 DNA: TGTGCCAGCAGGGCTAGCGGGAGGGTCGGCTACGAGCAGTACTTC.

The chain employs TRBV10-2 and TRBJ2-1; tentatively, D is TRBD1 (6 bases). From germline, CDR1 is WSHSY and CDR2 SAAADI. The CDR3 runs to 12 residues. V lost 6 bases to trimming and J lost 6 bases, with 9 bases between them. CDR3 in amino acids: CASSRGPNEQFF. CDR3 in DNA: TGCGCCAGCAGCAGGGGCCCCAATGAGCAGTTCTTC.